This is a list of T cell receptor beta chains from one sample in a study of control samples from healthy donors and cancer patients. The assay was immunoSEQ multiplex PCR, and TCRdb's table has in-frame clones only and misses some. Of 150,000 or so clones detected, around 90% appear once; the ten largest clones hold roughly 1.7%. The sample was blood. These TCRs come from a man aged 18-30 years in good health. Each CDR3 is given with its conserved first and last residue. Fields, in order: CDR3 protein, CDR3 DNA, clone size, V gene, J gene, D gene. D genes are given only for firm matches. Only part of the rows carry a size: once, few, many, or a class if the clone is expanded.

CASSLSSRQGVQETQYF	TGTGCCAGCAGTTTATCCTCTCGGCAGGGGGTACAAGAGACCCAGTACTTC	-	TRBV27	TRBJ2-5	TRBD1
CASSSIAAAGYTF	TGTGCCAGCAGTTCCATCGCGGCGGCTGGCTACACCTTC	-	TRBV6-5	TRBJ1-2	-
CASLSRLGGNTEAFF	TGTGCCAGCCTCTCCCGTTTGGGGGGTAACACTGAAGCTTTCTTT	-	TRBV28	TRBJ1-1	-
CASSVSSMGLANYGYTF	TGTGCCAGCAGCGTAAGCTCCATGGGGTTAGCTAACTATGGCTACACCTTC	-	TRBV9	TRBJ1-2	-
CASSDTYLQSSYNEQFF	TGTGCCAGCAGTGACACATACTTACAGAGCTCCTACAATGAGCAGTTCTTC	-	TRBV6-2/TRBV6-3	TRBJ2-1	-
CASSTRQGAYEQYF	TGTGCCAGCAGTACTCGACAGGGGGCCTACGAGCAGTACTTC	-	TRBV6-2/TRBV6-3	TRBJ2-7	TRBD1
CASRNSRTENTGELFF	TGCGCCAGCAGAAATTCCCGGACAGAGAACACCGGGGAGCTGTTTTTT	-	TRBV5-1	TRBJ2-2	-
CASSGLGDYEQYF	TGTGCCAGCAGTGGACTAGGGGACTACGAGCAGTACTTC	few	TRBV2	TRBJ2-7	-
CASSDGGYTDTQYF	TGTGCCAGCAGTGACGGGGGGTACACAGATACGCAGTATTTT	-	TRBV6-4	TRBJ2-3	-
CASSARGGGMADTQYF	TGTGCCAGCAGCGCCAGGGGCGGGGGGATGGCAGATACGCAGTATTTT	-	TRBV11-3	TRBJ2-3	TRBD2
CASSLVGPGNTEAFF	TGTGCCAGCAGTTTAGTCGGCCCGGGGAACACTGAAGCTTTCTTT	-	TRBV28	TRBJ1-1	-
CASSRIVRASNSPLHF	TGTGCCAGCAGCCGGATCGTCCGGGCCTCTAATTCACCCCTCCACTTT	-	TRBV7-8	TRBJ1-6	-
CASSLLAADTDTQYF	TGTGCCAGCAGTTTATTAGCGGCTGACACAGATACGCAGTATTTT	-	TRBV27	TRBJ2-3	-
CATPNRGIRAEAFF	TGTGCCACCCCTAATCGGGGGATTCGGGCTGAAGCTTTCTTT	-	TRBV19	TRBJ1-1	-
CASSYPGTFQGLFF	TGTGCCAGCAGTTACCCCGGGACGTTCCAGGGGCTGTTTTTT	-	TRBV6-6	TRBJ2-2	-
CASSPLIRGLDEQFF	TGTGCCAGCAGCCCCTTGATAAGGGGGCTCGATGAGCAGTTCTTC	-	TRBV27	TRBJ2-1	TRBD1
CASSEKPGALGNTIYF	TGTGCCAGCAGCGAAAAACCAGGGGCTCTAGGAAACACCATATATTTT	few	TRBV7-6	TRBJ1-3	-
CASSAYGKVMSTDTQYF	TGTGCCAGTAGTGCTTACGGCAAGGTAATGAGCACAGATACGCAGTATTTT	-	TRBV19	TRBJ2-3	-
CASSLEGPGDTQYF	TGCGCCAGCAGCTTAGAGGGCCCGGGAGATACGCAGTATTTT	-	TRBV5-1	TRBJ2-3	-
CASSLGTMGANVLTF	TGTGCCAGCAGCTTAGGCACAATGGGGGCCAACGTCCTGACTTTC	-	TRBV7-3	TRBJ2-6	-